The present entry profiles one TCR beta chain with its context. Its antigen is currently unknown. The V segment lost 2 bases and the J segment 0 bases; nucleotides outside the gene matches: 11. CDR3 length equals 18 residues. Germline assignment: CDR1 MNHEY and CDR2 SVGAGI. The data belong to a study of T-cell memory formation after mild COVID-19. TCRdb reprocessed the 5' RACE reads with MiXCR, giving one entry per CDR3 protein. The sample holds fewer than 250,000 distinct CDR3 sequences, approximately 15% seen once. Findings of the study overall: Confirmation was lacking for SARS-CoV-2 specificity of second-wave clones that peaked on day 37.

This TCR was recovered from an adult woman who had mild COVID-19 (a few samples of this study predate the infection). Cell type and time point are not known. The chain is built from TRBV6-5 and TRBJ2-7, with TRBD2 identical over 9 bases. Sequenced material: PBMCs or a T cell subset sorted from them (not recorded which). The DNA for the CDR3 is TGTGCCAGCAGTTACCTGGGCCTAGCGGGACTCCACTCCTACGAGCAGTACTTC. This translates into CASSYLGLAGLHSYEQYF.